The 17 T cell receptor beta chains in this list originate from one sample, sequenced in a study of OX40 agonist ivuxolimab in advanced cancers. Library creation used the immunoSEQ multiplex PCR assay. TCRdb took over this immuneACCESS table, retaining in-frame rearrangements with V and J assigned. Such tables are incomplete; in checked studies, under half of the missing clones stem from an unresolved V gene, and the remainder is unexplained. In this sample the table shows over 70,000 clones, approximately 90% of which occur a single time. The ten largest account for over 9.5% of the sample. This material consisted of CD4+ or CD8+ T cells sorted from blood, taken in a trial of the OX40 agonist ivuxolimab. The source is an adult with an advanced solid tumor such as melanoma, head and neck, liver or kidney cancer.

CDR3 bases: TGCAGCGTTGTATCCACAGGGGCTAGCGGGACGAACACCGGGGAGCTGTTTTTT. Protein sequence: CSVVSTGASGTNTGELFF. The chain joins TRBV29-1 to TRBJ2-2, with 9 bases that match TRBD2. V gave up 4 bases and J gave up 0 bases; unmatched junction bases: 12. The CDR3 is 18 residues long. Germline CDR1 SQVTM, CDR2 ANQGSEA.

This sequence joins TRBV4-1 and TRBJ2-3; a possible D gene is TRBD2 (5 bases). The CDR3 length is 15 residues. Germline V gives CDR1 MGHRA, CDR2 YSYEKL. V was clipped by 4 bases and J by 0 bases, with 11 bases between them. The CDR3 nucleotides are TGCGCCAGCAGCCGGGTCGGGGTTAGCACAGATACGCAGTATTTT. This codes for CASSRVGVSTDTQYF.

V usage is TRBV16 and J usage is TRBJ1-2, with a possible D match to TRBD1 (5 bases). With 2 bases removed from V and 6 bases from J, the gap between germline ends came to 10 bases. The CDR3 runs 13 residues. In germline, CDR1 is KGHSY, CDR2 FQNENV. CDR3 bases: TGTGCCAGCAGCCAAGGGGGGTTGAATGGCTACACCTTC. This sequence encodes CASSQGGLNGYTF.

This clone was seen once. The chain links TRBV11-3 to TRBJ2-2; no clear D gene. This CDR3 is 15 amino acids long. The germline gives CDR1 SGHNT, CDR2 YENEEA. V gave up 4 bases and J gave up 6 bases, with 15 bases separating them. CDR3 sequence reads: CASSSRDEGPGELFF. Here the CDR3 DNA reads TGTGCCAGCAGCTCCCGAGACGAAGGTCCCGGGGAGCTGTTTTTT.

This clone was seen just once. This rearrangement joins TRBV9 to TRBJ2-7; 10 positions match TRBD1. The CDR3 runs 16 residues. V lost 2 bases and J lost 1; bases outside the gene matches: 6. Per germline, CDR1 SGDLS and CDR2 YYNGEE. CDR3 nucleotide sequence: TGTGCCAGCAGCGTTGGTGGGACAGGGGTATCCTACGAGCAGTACTTC. Amino acids: CASSVGGTGVSYEQYF. Looking up the rest from reference TRBV9 and TRBJ2-7 gives the full variable domain: DSGVTQTPKHLITATGQRVTLRCSPRSGDLSVYWYQQSLDQGLQFLIQYYNGEERAKGNILERFSAQQFPDLHSELNLSSLELGDSALYFCASSVGGTGVSYEQYFGPGTRLTVT.

The rearrangement joins TRBV13 to TRBJ2-1; 7 nucleotides match TRBD1. With V trimmed by 5 bases and J by 7 bases, 5 bases remained unmatched. Germline CDR1 and CDR2: PRHDT and FYEKMQ (reference sequence). This CDR3 region has 13 residues. The DNA of the CDR3 is TGTGCCAGCAGCCTAGACAGGGCAAATGAGCAGTTCTTC. Residues: CASSLDRANEQFF.

CDR3 in amino acids: CASSLYSGLNQPQHF. The CDR3 nucleotides are TGTGCCAGCAGTTTATACTCAGGGCTCAATCAGCCCCAGCATTTT. The chain employs TRBV27 and TRBJ1-5; the D gene is possibly TRBD1 (5 bases). The CDR3 is 15 amino acids. Trimming removed 1 base from V and 3 bases from J, with 10 bases in between. The germline gives CDR1 MNHEY, CDR2 SMNVEV (reference sequence).

This chain uses TRBV18 with TRBJ2-1; D is possibly TRBD1 or TRBD2 (5 bases each). The CDR3 is 13 residues long. Between the trimmed V and J ends, which lost 3 bases and 8 bases, there was a span of 11 bases. CDR1 and CDR2 from the germline V gene are KGHSH and LQKENI. The CDR3 DNA sequence: TGTGCCAGCTCACCGGGGGTTGGGGATGAGCAGTTCTTC. Translating it yields CASSPGVGDEQFF. The entire variable domain, with the rest obtained from reference TRBV18 and TRBJ2-1, is as follows: NAGVMQNPRHLVRRRGQEARLRCSPMKGHSHVYWYRQLPEEGLKFMVYLQKENIIDESGMPKERFSAEFPKEGPSILRIQQVVRGDSAAYFCASSPGVGDEQFFGPGTRLTVL.

CDR3 protein: CASSVGGGAYTTDTQYF. DNA for the CDR3: TGTGCCAGCAGTGTGGGAGGGGGCGCATATACCACAGATACGCAGTATTTT. The V gene is TRBV25-1, the J gene TRBJ2-3, with D perhaps matching TRBD1 or TRBD2 (7 bases each). With 4 bases removed from V and 2 bases from J, the gap between germline ends came to 19 bases. The V gene's germline CDR1 is MGHDK and CDR2 SYGVNS. The CDR3 runs to 17 residues.

This clone was found once. This sequence joins TRBV5-4 and TRBJ2-3; D is undetermined. V lost 4 bases and J 3 bases, leaving 6 bases between the germline ends. CDR1 is SGHNT, CDR2 YYREEE, per germline (reference sequence). The CDR3 loop spans 12 amino acids. The CDR3 reads CASSLITDTQYF. The CDR3 nucleotides read TGTGCCAGCAGCCTAATTACAGATACGCAGTATTTT.

The chain is built from TRBV5-4 and TRBJ2-5; D might be TRBD1 (6 bases). Germline CDR1 is SGHNT and CDR2 is YYREEE (reference sequence). The V end was cut by 5 bases, the J end by 1 base, with 18 bases between. The CDR3 is 16 amino acids. The CDR3 here is CASRITGIPLQETQYF. As DNA, the CDR3 is TGTGCCAGCAGAATAACAGGGATTCCCCTCCAAGAGACCCAGTACTTC.

CDR3 residues: CAWSVTGDQPQHF. As DNA, the CDR3 is TGTGCCTGGAGTGTGACAGGGGATCAGCCCCAGCATTTT. The chain combines TRBV30 with TRBJ1-5; 8 bases align to TRBD1. V shed 0 bases and J 5 bases; nucleotides not matched to a gene: 0. The CDR3 extends over 13 amino acids. From germline, CDR1 is GTSNPN and CDR2 SVGIG (reference sequence). The full variable domain, its missing parts supplied by reference TRBV30 and TRBJ1-5, is SQTIHQWPATLVQPVGSPLSLECTVEGTSNPNLYWYRQAAGRGLQLLFYSVGIGQISSEVPQNLSASRPQDRQFILSSKKLLLSDSGFYLCAWSVTGDQPQHFGDGTRLSIL.

The gene calls are TRBV7-2 and TRBJ2-2; 10 nucleotides agree with TRBD2. The V gene end was trimmed by 4 bases and the J gene end by 6 bases; junction bases not matched to a gene: 17. Per germline, CDR1 SGHTA and CDR2 FQGNSA. The CDR3 is 19 amino acids. The CDR3 coding sequence is TGTGCCAGCAGCTACCCCCCGGGGAGCGGGAGGGCCCTCCCCGGGGAGCTGTTTTTT. Translated: CASSYPPGSGRALPGELFF.

The chain employs TRBV5-6 and TRBJ2-7, with unresolved D. V dropped 6 bases and J dropped 2 bases, with 18 bases sitting between them. This CDR3 contains 15 residues. The germline gives CDR1 SGHDT, CDR2 YYEEEE. The CDR3 is CASISRLGRPYEQYF. CDR3 nucleotides: TGTGCCAGCATCTCGAGGCTGGGAAGGCCCTACGAGCAGTACTTC.

The rearrangement uses TRBV30 and TRBJ1-1; D is unclear. CDR1 and CDR2 (germline): GTSNPN, SVGIG (reference sequence). V was shortened by 2 bases and J by 5 bases, with 12 bases between the two germline ends. The CDR3 totals 13 residues. CDR3 nucleotides: TGTGCCTGGAGTCACGGGAAAGGGACTGAAGCTTTCTTT. Translated, it gives CAWSHGKGTEAFF.

This sequence joins TRBV2 and TRBJ1-1; possible D gene TRBD1, 6 bases. In germline, CDR1 is SNHLY, CDR2 FYNNEI. CDR3 size: 14 residues. V was trimmed by 6 bases and J by 5 bases, leaving 16 bases between them. The DNA for the CDR3 is TGTGCCAGCAGGGTTTGGAGGGGGGCAACTGAAGCTTTCTTT. Translating gives CASRVWRGATEAFF.

The chain recombines TRBV5-4 with TRBJ2-7, with D maybe TRBD1 (6 bases). This CDR3 comprises 16 residues. Per the germline V gene, CDR1 is SGHNT and CDR2 is YYREEE (reference sequence). V lost 0 bases and J lost 0, with 13 bases in between. In DNA, the CDR3 is TGTGCCAGCAGCTTGGTTAGGGGGACCAGCTCCTACGAGCAGTACTTC. It translates to CASSLVRGTSSYEQYF.